This TCR beta chain was recorded in a study of cytomegalovirus exposure and HLA in healthy donors. On the study more broadly: The Caucasian-associated ancestry cluster contained about four fifths of the roughly 400 genotyped donors. Notes on the study in general: From TCR beta sequences, most subjects' HLA-A and HLA-B alleles were reportedly predicted accurately.

Germline lookup yields CDR1 SGHVS and CDR2 FQNEAQ. Trimming shortened V by 1 base and J by 4 bases, and 10 bases separated the two germline ends. The CDR3 runs 14 residues. The primer mix had 60 Vbeta and 13 Jbeta primers. Generated by immunoSEQ multiplex PCR, the TCRdb table keeps only in-frame clones and is missing some. Of approximately 160,000 clones in the sample, about 71% were seen once. In the case of this clone: The antigen is undetermined.

This sequence was found in a woman between 40 and 50 years old in good health and CMV-seropositive. This sequence joins TRBV7-8 and TRBJ2-5; D ambiguous. The sequencing sample was made of PBMCs. Here the CDR3 DNA reads TGTGCCAGCAGCTTAGGTCCCAGGCGAGAGACCCAGTACTTC. Its protein product is CASSLGPRRETQYF.